Sequencing of this T cell receptor beta chain was carried out in a study of shared T cell receptors in the human thymus. V was trimmed by 3 bases and J by 7 bases, leaving 17 bases between them. Germline CDR1 is SGHNT and CDR2 is YYREEE (reference sequence). CDR3 length: 15 amino acids. Method: immunoSEQ multiplex PCR; TCRdb's copy keeps in-frame clones and lacks some. This sample carries approximately 490,000 clones, around 78% of them seen once, and the ten largest clones take more than 0.01%. The sample was also reused in another study, on human thymus T cells.

V gene TRBV5-4 combines with J gene TRBJ2-1, with D perhaps matching TRBD2 (6 bases). The clonotype originates from a boy under three years old with a congenital heart defect. Sequences were obtained from thymocytes. CDR3 in amino acids: CASSWGLSSENEQFF. The CDR3 DNA follows: TGTGCCAGCAGCTGGGGACTTAGCAGTGAGAATGAGCAGTTCTTC.